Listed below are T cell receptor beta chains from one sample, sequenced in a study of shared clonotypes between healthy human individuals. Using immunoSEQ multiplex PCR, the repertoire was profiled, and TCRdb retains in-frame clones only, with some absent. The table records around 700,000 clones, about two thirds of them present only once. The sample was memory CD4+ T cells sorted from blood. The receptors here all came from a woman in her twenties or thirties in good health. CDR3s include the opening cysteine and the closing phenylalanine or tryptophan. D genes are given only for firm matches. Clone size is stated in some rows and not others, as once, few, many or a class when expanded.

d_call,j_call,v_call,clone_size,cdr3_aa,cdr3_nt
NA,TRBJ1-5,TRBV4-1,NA,CASSQAPGVNQPQHF,TGCGCCAGCAGCCAAGCACCGGGAGTCAATCAGCCCCAGCATTTT
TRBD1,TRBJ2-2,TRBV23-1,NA,CASRPTGGDTGELFF,TGCGCCAGCAGGCCGACAGGGGGGGACACCGGGGAGCTGTTTTTT
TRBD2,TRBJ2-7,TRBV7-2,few,CASSRNVGTSGIEQYF,TGTGCCAGCAGCCGGAACGTGGGGACTAGCGGGATCGAGCAGTACTTC
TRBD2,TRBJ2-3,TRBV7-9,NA,CASSPNSGRKTDTQYF,TGTGCCAGCAGCCCTAATAGCGGGAGGAAGACAGATACGCAGTATTTT
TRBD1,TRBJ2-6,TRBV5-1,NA,CASSLVPQGNNVLTF,TGCGCCAGCAGCTTGGTACCACAGGGGAACAACGTCCTGACTTTC
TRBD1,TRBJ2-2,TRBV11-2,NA,CASSPQGSAGELFF,TGTGCCAGCAGCCCACAGGGGAGTGCCGGGGAGCTGTTTTTT
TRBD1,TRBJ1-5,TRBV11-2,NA,CASSSGGQSVQPQHF,TGTGCCAGCAGTTCAGGGGGGCAGTCAGTGCAGCCCCAGCATTTT
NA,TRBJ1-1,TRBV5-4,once,CASSLGPREELAFF,TGTGCCAGCAGCTTGGGCCCCAGGGAGGAGTTGGCTTTCTTT
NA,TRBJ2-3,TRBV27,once,CASSSKHGSSTDTQYF,TGTGCCAGCAGTTCTAAACACGGCTCTTCCACAGATACGCAGTATTTT
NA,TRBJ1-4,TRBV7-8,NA,CASSPLRDRKEKLFF,TGTGCCAGCAGCCCACTCAGGGACCGCAAGGAAAAACTGTTTTTT
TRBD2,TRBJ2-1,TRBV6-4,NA,CASSDTGGSHEQFF,TGTGCCAGCAGTGACACGGGAGGGTCCCATGAGCAGTTCTTC
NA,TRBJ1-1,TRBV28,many,CASLSAGVTRNTEAFF,TGTGCCAGCCTCTCCGCGGGGGTGACACGGAACACTGAAGCTTTCTTT
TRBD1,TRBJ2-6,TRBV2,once,CASSFQGAGANVLTF,TGTGCCAGCAGCTTCCAGGGGGCTGGGGCCAACGTCCTGACTTTC
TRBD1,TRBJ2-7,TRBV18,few,CASSPQTGQGYEQYF,TGTGCCAGCTCACCCCAAACGGGACAGGGCTACGAGCAGTACTTC
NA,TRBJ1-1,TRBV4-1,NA,CASSQVLLRAPTEAFF,TGCGCCAGCAGCCAAGTTCTACTTAGGGCCCCCACTGAAGCTTTCTTT
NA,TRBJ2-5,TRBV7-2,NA,CASSPRTSVNQETQYF,TGTGCCAGCAGCCCCCGGACCTCAGTCAACCAAGAGACCCAGTACTTC
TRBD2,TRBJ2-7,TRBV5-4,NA,CASSSRAGREGYEQYF,TGTGCCAGCAGCTCCCGGGCAGGGCGGGAGGGCTACGAGCAGTACTTC
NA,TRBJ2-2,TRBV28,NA,CASSSGDTGELFF,TGTGCCAGCAGTTCAGGGGACACCGGGGAGCTGTTTTTT
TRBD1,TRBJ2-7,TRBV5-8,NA,CASIVQGFYEQYF,TGTGCCAGCATAGTACAGGGGTTCTACGAGCAGTACTTC
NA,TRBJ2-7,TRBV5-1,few,CASSPGSSGFYEQYF,TGCGCCAGCAGCCCCGGGAGTTCGGGATTCTACGAGCAGTACTTC
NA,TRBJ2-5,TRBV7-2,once,CASSPQGFRPETQYF,TGTGCCAGCAGCCCGCAGGGGTTCAGGCCGGAGACCCAGTACTTC
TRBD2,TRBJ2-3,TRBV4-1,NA,CASSKTSGSGDTQYF,TGCGCCAGCAGCAAAACTAGCGGCTCGGGAGATACGCAGTATTTT
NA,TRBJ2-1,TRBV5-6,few,CASSRGGSSYNEQFF,TGTGCCAGCTCCCGTGGGGGAAGCTCCTACAATGAGCAGTTCTTC
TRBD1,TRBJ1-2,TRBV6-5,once,CASSSITGERGYTF,TGTGCCAGCAGTTCCATTACAGGGGAAAGAGGCTACACCTTC
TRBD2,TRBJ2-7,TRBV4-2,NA,CASSQELPSGPYEQYF,TGTGCCAGCAGCCAAGAATTGCCTAGCGGGCCCTACGAGCAGTACTTC
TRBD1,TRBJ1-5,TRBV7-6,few,CASSLERGQAQHF,TGTGCCAGCAGCTTAGAGAGGGGGCAGGCCCAGCATTTT
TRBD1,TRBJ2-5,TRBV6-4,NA,CASSANRGETQYF,TGTGCCAGCAGTGCCAACAGGGGAGAGACCCAGTACTTC
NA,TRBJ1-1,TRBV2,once,CASSIFAIANTEAFF,TGTGCCAGCAGTATCTTTGCCATCGCGAACACTGAAGCTTTCTTT
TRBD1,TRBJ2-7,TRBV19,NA,CASSTRTGGTYEQYF,TGTGCCAGTAGTACAAGGACAGGGGGGACGTACGAGCAGTACTTC
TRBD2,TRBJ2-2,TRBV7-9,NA,CASSLYLGPSGSPTGELFF,TGTGCCAGCAGCTTATATCTAGGGCCTAGCGGGAGTCCCACCGGGGAGCTGTTTTTT
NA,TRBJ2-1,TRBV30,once,CAWSPLSGALHLQPFF,TGTGCCTGGAGTCCATTGAGTGGGGCCCTCCATCTACAGCCGTTCTTC
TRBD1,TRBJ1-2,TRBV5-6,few,CASSAGQGDGYTF,TGTGCCAGCAGCGCCGGACAGGGCGATGGCTACACCTTC
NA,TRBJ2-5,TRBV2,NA,CASSWETQYF,TGTGCCAGCAGCTGGGAGACCCAGTACTTC
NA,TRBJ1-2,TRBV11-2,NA,CASSRQDSGYTF,TGTGCCAGCAGCCGCCAAGATTCCGGCTACACCTTC
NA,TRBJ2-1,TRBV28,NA,CASSSYNEQFF,TGTGCCAGTTCCTCCTACAATGAGCAGTTCTTC
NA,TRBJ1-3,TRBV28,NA,CASGPGFPSGNTIYF,TGTGCCAGCGGACCGGGTTTCCCGTCTGGAAACACCATATATTTT
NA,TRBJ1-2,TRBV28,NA,CASTPNGWPPAGSGYTF,TGTGCCAGCACCCCCAATGGTTGGCCCCCCGCCGGGAGTGGCTACACCTTC
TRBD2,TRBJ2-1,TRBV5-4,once,CASSPGEGEQFF,TGTGCCAGCAGCCCCGGGGAGGGTGAGCAGTTCTTC
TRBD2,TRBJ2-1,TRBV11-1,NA,CASSPTLAGTRNEQFF,TGTGCCAGCAGCCCGACTCTAGCGGGAACGCGTAATGAGCAGTTCTTC
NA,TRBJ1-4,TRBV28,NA,CASGAGGNEKLFF,TGTGCCAGCGGGGCGGGAGGGAATGAAAAACTGTTTTTT
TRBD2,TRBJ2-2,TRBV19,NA,CASSPLAGYVGELFF,TGTGCCAGTAGTCCCCTAGCGGGGTATGTCGGGGAGCTGTTTTTT
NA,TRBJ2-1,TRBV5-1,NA,CASSFDSTSYNEQFF,TGCGCCAGCAGCTTTGACAGTACATCCTACAATGAGCAGTTCTTC
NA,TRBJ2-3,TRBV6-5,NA,CASSKLGNTDTQYF,TGTGCCAGCAGCAAACTAGGGAACACAGATACGCAGTATTTT
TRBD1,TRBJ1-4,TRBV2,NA,CASSPDRASNEKLFF,TGTGCCAGCAGCCCGGACAGGGCATCTAATGAAAAACTGTTTTTT
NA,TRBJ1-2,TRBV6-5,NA,CASSAGRVYGYTF,TGTGCCAGCAGTGCCGGCAGGGTCTATGGCTACACCTTC
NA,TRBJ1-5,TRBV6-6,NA,CASSSRPGSNQPQHF,TGTGCCAGCAGTTCCCGACCGGGGAGCAATCAGCCCCAGCATTTT
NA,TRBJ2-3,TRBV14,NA,CASSRRFTDTQYF,TGTGCCAGCAGCCGACGGTTCACAGATACGCAGTATTTT
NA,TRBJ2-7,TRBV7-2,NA,CASSLVVAGLHEQYF,TGTGCCAGCAGCTTAGTAGTCGCAGGGCTCCACGAGCAGTACTTC
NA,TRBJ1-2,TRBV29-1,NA,CSVEGIYGYTF,TGCAGCGTTGAAGGCATCTATGGCTACACCTTC
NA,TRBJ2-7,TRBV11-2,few,CASSLDLGVGYEQYF,TGTGCCAGCAGCTTAGATCTTGGGGTTGGGTACGAGCAGTACTTC
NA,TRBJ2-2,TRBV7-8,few,CASSLFRVGTGELFF,TGTGCCAGCAGCTTATTTCGCGTGGGCACCGGGGAGCTGTTTTTT
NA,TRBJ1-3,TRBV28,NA,CASRGHFLTGNTIYF,TGTGCCAGCAGGGGACACTTTCTTACTGGAAACACCATATATTTT